This TCR beta chain was found in a study of graft-versus-host responses after intestinal transplantation. Across the whole study: Recipients obtained multivisceral, liver-intestinal, or isolated intestinal transplants. Every recipient had anti-thymocyte globulin induction and two to four years of tacrolimus plus steroids.

Germline V CDR1 and CDR2: LNHDA, SQIVND (reference sequence). The V end was cut by 3 bases, the J end by 1 base, with 6 bases between. The CDR3 spans 13 residues. Note on this clone: What it recognizes is unknown.

Profiling relied on immunoSEQ multiplex PCR, and the TCRdb table lists in-frame clones only, not all of them. The sample lists roughly 90,000 clones; around 93% were seen once. This sequence was found in a human donor who was the organ donor for an intestinal transplant. This specimen consisted of unstimulated CD4+ T cells sorted from spleen or lymph node cells, obtained before transplant. The chain employs TRBV19 and TRBJ1-1, with D unresolved. CDR3 DNA sequence: TGTGCCAGTAGTATGGAGGGGAACACTGAAGCTTTCTTT. Its translation: CASSMEGNTEAFF. The whole variable domain, remainder taken from reference TRBV19 and TRBJ1-1, is DGGITQSPKYLFRKEGQNVTLSCEQNLNHDAMYWYRQDPGQGLRLIYYSQIVNDFQKGDIAEGYSVSREKKESFPLTVTSAQKNPTAFYLCASSMEGNTEAFFGQGTRLTVV.